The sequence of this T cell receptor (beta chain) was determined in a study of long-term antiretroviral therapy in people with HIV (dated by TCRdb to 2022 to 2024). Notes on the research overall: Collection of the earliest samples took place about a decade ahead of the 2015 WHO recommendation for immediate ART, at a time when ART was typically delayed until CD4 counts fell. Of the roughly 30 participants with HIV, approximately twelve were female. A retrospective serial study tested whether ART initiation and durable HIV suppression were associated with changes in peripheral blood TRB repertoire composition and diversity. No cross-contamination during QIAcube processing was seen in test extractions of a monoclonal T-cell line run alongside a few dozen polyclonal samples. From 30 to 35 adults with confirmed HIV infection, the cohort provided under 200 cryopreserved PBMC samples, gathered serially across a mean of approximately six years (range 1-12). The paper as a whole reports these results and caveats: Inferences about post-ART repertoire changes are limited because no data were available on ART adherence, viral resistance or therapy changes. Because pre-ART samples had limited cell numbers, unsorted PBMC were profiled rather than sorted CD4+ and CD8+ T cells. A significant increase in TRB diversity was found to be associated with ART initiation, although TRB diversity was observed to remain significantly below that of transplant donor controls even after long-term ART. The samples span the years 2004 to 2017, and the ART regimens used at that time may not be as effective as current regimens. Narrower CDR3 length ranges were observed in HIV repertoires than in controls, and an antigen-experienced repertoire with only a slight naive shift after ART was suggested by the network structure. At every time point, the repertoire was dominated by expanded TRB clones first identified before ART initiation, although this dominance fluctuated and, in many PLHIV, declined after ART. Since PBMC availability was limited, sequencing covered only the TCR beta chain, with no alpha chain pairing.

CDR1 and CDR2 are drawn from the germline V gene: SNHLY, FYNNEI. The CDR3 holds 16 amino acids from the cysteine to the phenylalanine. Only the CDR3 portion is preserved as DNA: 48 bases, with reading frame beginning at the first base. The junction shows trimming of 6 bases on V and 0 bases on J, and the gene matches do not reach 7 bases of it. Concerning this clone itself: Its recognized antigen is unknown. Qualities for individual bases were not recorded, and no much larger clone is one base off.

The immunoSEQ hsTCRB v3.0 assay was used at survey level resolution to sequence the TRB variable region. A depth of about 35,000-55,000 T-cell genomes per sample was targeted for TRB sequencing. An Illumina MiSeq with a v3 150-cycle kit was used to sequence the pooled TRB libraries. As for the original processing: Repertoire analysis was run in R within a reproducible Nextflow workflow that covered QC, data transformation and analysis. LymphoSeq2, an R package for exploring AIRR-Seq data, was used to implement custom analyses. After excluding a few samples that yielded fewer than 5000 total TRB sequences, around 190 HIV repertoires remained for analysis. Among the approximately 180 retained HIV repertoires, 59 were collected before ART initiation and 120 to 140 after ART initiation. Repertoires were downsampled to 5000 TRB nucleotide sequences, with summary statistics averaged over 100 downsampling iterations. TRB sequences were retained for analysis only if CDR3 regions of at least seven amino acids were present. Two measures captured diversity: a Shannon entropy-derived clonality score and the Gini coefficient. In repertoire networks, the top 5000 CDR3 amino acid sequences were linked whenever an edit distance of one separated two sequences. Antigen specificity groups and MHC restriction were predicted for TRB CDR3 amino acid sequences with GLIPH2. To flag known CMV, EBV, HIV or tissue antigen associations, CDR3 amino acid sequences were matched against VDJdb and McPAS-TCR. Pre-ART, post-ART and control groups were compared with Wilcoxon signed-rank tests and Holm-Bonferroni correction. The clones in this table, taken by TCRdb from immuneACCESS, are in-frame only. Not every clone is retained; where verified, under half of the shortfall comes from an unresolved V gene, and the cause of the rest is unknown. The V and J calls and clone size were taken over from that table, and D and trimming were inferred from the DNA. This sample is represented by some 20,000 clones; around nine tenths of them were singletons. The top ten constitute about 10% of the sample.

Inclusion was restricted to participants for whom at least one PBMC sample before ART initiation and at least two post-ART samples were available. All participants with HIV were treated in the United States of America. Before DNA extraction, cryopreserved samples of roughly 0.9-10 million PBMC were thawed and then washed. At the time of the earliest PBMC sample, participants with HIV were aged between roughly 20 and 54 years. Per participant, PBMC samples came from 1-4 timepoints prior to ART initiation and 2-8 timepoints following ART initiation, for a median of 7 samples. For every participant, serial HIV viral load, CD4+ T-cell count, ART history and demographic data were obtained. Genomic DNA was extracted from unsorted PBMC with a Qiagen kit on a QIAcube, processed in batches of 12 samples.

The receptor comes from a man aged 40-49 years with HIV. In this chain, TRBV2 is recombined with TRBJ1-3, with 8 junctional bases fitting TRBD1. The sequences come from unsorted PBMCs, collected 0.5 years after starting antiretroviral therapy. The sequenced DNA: TGTGCCAGCAGGGGGACAGGAGGAACCTCTGGAAACACCATATATTTT. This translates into CASRGTGGTSGNTIYF.